The rows below give T cell receptor beta chains drawn from one sample of a study of blood T cell repertoires in COVID-19. Only in-frame clones appear in the TCRdb table, and some are missing; sequencing was by immunoSEQ multiplex PCR. The sample shows about 460,000 clones, roughly nine tenths of them seen only once. Material for sequencing was PBMCs or T cells enriched from blood (not recorded which). The receptor set was obtained from an older woman who had recovered from COVID-19. CDR3s include the opening cysteine and the closing phenylalanine or tryptophan. Each record gives: V gene, J gene, clone size, D gene, CDR3 DNA, CDR3 protein. D genes are given only for firm matches. Size tells how often a clone was seen (once, few, many) or the class of an expanded clone, and some rows leave it out.

>TRBV5-1|TRBJ1-3|NA|TRBD1
TGCGCCAGCAGCTCGGGACAGAGAGCTGGAAACACCATATATTTT
CASSSGQRAGNTIYF
>TRBV5-8|TRBJ1-2|NA|NA
TGTGCCAGCAGCTTGGACAGGGATGGCTACACCTTC
CASSLDRDGYTF
>TRBV2|TRBJ2-7|NA|TRBD2
TGTGCCAGCAGTGAATCCCCTAGCGGGGACTACGAGCAGTACTTC
CASSESPSGDYEQYF
>TRBV7-2|TRBJ2-7|NA|TRBD2
TGTGCCAGCAGCTTATTGGGCGGGGGAGCCTACGAGCAGTACTTC
CASSLLGGGAYEQYF
>TRBV2|TRBJ1-1|once|NA
TGTGCCAGCAGTGAGGGACTGGGGGTGGTGGACACTGAAGCTTTCTTT
CASSEGLGVVDTEAFF
>TRBV7-2|TRBJ1-1|NA|TRBD1
TGTGCCAGCAGCTCACAGGGGTGGGTCACTGAAGCTTTCTTT
CASSSQGWVTEAFF
>TRBV13|TRBJ1-2|NA|TRBD1
TGTGCCAGCAGCTTAGCCAGGACAGGGGGCTGGGGCTATGGCTACACCTTC
CASSLARTGGWGYGYTF
>TRBV6-5|TRBJ1-2|NA|NA
TGTGCCAGCAGGCGACTATATGGCTACACCTTC
CASRRLYGYTF
>TRBV24-1|TRBJ1-3|NA|NA
TGTGCCACCAGTGATCCCGCAGACACCATATATTTT
CATSDPADTIYF
>TRBV24-1|TRBJ2-6|NA|NA
TGTGCCACCAGTGATCCCTACAGGGAGTCCCATTCTGGGGCCAACGTCCTGACTTTC
CATSDPYRESHSGANVLTF
>TRBV5-1|TRBJ2-3|NA|TRBD1
TGCGCCAGCCGGACAGGTCCAGCTAGCACAGATACGCAGTATTTT
CASRTGPASTDTQYF
>TRBV7-9|TRBJ1-5|few|NA
TGTGCCAGCAGCTTAGAAGGGGGGGGTCAGCCCCAGCATTTT
CASSLEGGGQPQHF
>TRBV29-1|TRBJ2-2|few|TRBD1
TGCAGCGCCACAGGGGCAACGGACACCGGGGAGCTGTTTTTT
CSATGATDTGELFF
>TRBV6-1|TRBJ2-5|NA|TRBD1
TGTGCCAGCAGTGAACCCGGGCACAGGGGGGAGACCCAGTACTTC
CASSEPGHRGETQYF
>TRBV27|TRBJ1-5|NA|NA
TGTGCCAGCAGTACGGGGGGGAGAAGCAATCAGCCCCAGCATTTT
CASSTGGRSNQPQHF
>TRBV24-1|TRBJ1-4|NA|NA
TGTGCCACCAGTGAGGGTACAGGTACAACTAATGAAAAACTGTTTTTT
CATSEGTGTTNEKLFF
>TRBV19|TRBJ1-2|NA|NA
TGTGCCAGTAGTCGGACAGCGATGAATGGCTACACCTTC
CASSRTAMNGYTF
>TRBV2|TRBJ1-1|NA|TRBD1
TGTGCCAGCAGTGACAGGGGGCTGGGGAACACTGAAGCTTTCTTT
CASSDRGLGNTEAFF
>TRBV5-1|TRBJ2-2|NA|NA
TGCGCCAGCAGCCCCCGAGGACTAACCCCGAACACCGGGGAGCTGTTTTTT
CASSPRGLTPNTGELFF
>TRBV10-3|TRBJ1-2|NA|TRBD1
TGTGCCATCAGTGAGACGATAGGACAGGGGGGCAGAGGCTACACCTTC
CAISETIGQGGRGYTF